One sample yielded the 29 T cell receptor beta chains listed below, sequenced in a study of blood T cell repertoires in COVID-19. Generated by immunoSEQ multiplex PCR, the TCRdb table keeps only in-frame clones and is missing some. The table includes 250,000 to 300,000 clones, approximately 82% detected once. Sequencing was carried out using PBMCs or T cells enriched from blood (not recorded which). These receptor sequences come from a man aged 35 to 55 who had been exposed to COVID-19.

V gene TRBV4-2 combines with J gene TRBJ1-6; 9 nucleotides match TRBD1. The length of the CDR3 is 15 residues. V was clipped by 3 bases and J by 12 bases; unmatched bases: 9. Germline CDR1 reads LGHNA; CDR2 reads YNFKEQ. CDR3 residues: CASSQEWGQGRPLHF. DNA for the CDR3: TGTGCCAGCAGCCAGGAGTGGGGACAGGGTAGACCCCTCCACTTT.

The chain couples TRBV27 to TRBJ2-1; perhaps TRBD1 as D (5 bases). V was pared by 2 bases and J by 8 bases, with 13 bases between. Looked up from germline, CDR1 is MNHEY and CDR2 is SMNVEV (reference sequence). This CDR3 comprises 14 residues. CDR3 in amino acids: CASSLAGHLDEQFF. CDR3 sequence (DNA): TGTGCCAGCAGTTTAGCAGGGCACCTGGATGAGCAGTTCTTC.

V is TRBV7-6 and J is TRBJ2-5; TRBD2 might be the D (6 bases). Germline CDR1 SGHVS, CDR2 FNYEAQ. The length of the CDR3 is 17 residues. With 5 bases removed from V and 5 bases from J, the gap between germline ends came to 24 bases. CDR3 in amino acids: CASSKWGGILLGETQYF. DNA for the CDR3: TGTGCCAGCAGCAAATGGGGCGGGATTCTTTTAGGGGAGACCCAGTACTTC.

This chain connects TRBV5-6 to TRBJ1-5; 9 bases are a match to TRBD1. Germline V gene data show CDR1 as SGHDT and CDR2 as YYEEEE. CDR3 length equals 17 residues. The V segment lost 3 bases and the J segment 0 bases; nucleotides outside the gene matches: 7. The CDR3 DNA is TGTGCCAGCAGCTCATATACAGGGGGCTATAGCAATCAGCCCCAGCATTTT. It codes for CASSSYTGGYSNQPQHF. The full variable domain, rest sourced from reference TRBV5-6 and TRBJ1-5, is DAGVTQSPTHLIKTRGQQVTLRCSPKSGHDTVSWYQQALGQGPQFIFQYYEEEERQRGNFPDRFSGHQFPNYSSELNVNALLLGDSALYLCASSSYTGGYSNQPQHFGDGTRLSIL.

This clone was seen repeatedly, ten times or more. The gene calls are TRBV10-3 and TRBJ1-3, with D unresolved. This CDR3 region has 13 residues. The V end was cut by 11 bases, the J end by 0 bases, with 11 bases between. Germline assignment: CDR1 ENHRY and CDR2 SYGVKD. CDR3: CASRHSSGNTIYF. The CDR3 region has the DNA TGTGCCTCGAGACATTCCTCTGGAAACACCATATATTTT.

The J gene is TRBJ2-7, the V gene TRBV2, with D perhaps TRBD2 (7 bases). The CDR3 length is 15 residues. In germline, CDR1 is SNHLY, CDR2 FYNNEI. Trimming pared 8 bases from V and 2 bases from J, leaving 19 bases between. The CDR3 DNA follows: TGTGCCAGCGACAATGGCGGGGGCCGGACCTACGAGCAGTACTTC. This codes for CASDNGGGRTYEQYF.

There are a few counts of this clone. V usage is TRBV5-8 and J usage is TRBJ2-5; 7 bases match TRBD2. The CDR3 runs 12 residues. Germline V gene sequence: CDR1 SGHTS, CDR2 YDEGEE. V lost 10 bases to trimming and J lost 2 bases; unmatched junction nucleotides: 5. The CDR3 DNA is TGTGCCGGGGGGGTCGCACAAGAGACCCAGTACTTC. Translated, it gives CAGGVAQETQYF.

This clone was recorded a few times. The CDR3, as DNA: TGTGCCTGGAACCAAGGGAGGGCCGGCTACACCTTC. Amino acids: CAWNQGRAGYTF. This sequence joins TRBV30 and TRBJ1-2, with D unresolved. The germline V gene has CDR1 GTSNPN and CDR2 SVGIG (reference sequence). The CDR3 contains 12 residues. Trimming removed 4 bases at V and 8 bases at J, with 14 bases between.

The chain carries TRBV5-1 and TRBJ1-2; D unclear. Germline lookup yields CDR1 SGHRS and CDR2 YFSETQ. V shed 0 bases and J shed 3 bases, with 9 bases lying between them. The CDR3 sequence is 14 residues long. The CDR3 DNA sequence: TGCGCCAGCAGCTTGGTTCCGGGATACTATGGCTACACCTTC. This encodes CASSLVPGYYGYTF.

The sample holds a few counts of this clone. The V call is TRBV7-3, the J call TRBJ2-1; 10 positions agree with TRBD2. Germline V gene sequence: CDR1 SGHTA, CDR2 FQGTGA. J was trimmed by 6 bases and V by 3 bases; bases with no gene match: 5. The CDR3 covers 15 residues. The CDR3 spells CASSFQAGGFNEQFF. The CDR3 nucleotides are TGTGCCAGCAGCTTTCAAGCGGGAGGGTTCAATGAGCAGTTCTTC.

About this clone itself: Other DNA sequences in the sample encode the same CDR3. The CDR3: CASSVDGRGTGELFF. The CDR3 DNA sequence: TGTGCCAGCAGCGTAGACGGGAGGGGAACCGGGGAGCTGTTTTTT. This chain links TRBV9 with TRBJ2-2; 8 bases match TRBD2. J was trimmed by 5 bases and V by 0 bases; bases with no gene match: 3. Per germline, CDR1 SGDLS and CDR2 YYNGEE. The CDR3 consists of 15 residues.

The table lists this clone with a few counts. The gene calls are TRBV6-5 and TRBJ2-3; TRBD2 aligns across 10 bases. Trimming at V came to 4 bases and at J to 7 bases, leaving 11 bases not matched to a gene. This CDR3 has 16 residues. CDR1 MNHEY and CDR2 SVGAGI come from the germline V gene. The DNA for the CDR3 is TGTGCCAGCAGTTCTCCGCCGGGACTAGCGAGCAATACGCAGTATTTT. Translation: CASSSPPGLASNTQYF.

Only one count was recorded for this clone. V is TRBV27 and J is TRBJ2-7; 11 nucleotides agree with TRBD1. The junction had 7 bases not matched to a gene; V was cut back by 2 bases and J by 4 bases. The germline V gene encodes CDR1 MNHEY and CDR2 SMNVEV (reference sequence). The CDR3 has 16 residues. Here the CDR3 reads CASSLGAGQGVYEQYF. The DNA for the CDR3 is TGTGCCAGCAGTTTAGGGGCGGGACAGGGGGTATACGAGCAGTACTTC.

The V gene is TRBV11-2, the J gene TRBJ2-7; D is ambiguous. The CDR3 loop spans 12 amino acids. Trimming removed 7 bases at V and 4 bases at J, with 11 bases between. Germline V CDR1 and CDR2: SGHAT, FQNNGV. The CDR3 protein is CASNDLVYEQYF. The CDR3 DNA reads TGTGCCAGCAACGACTTGGTGTACGAGCAGTACTTC.

Written as DNA, the CDR3 is TGTGCCAGCAGCTCTAGCAAGAGAGTGGCGAACACCGGGGAGCTGTTTTTT. Translation gives CASSSSKRVANTGELFF. V usage is TRBV7-6 and J usage is TRBJ2-2, with D possibly TRBD2 on 5 matching bases. Trimming cost V 4 bases and J 0 bases, with 15 bases left between them. Germline CDR1 reads SGHVS; CDR2 reads FNYEAQ. The CDR3 extends over 17 amino acids.

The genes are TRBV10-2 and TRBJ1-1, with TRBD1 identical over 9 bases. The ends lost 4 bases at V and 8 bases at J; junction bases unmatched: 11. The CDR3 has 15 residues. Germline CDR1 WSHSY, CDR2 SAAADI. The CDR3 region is CASSVPGQGAREAFF. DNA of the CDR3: TGCGCCAGCAGTGTACCGGGACAGGGTGCTCGGGAAGCTTTCTTT.

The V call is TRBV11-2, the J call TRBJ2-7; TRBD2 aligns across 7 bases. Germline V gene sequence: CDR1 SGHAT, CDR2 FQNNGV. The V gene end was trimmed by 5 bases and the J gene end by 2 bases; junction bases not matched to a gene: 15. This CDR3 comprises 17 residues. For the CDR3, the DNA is TGTGCCAGCAGCCTCGAACCGGGGAGGGGCCGTCCCTACGAGCAGTACTTC. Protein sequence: CASSLEPGRGRPYEQYF.

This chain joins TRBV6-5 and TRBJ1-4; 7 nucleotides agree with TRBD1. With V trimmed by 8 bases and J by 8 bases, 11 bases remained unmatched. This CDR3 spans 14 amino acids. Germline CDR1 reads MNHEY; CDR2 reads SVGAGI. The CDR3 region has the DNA TGTGCCAGCGTAAAACAGGGGCTGGGGGAAAAACTGTTTTTT. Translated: CASVKQGLGEKLFF.

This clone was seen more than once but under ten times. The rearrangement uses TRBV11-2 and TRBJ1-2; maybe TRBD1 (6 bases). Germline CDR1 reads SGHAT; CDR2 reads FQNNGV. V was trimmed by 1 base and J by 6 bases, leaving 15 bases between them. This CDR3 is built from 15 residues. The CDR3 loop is CASSLVAGAEDGYTF. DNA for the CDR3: TGTGCCAGCAGCTTAGTTGCGGGGGCAGAGGATGGCTACACCTTC.

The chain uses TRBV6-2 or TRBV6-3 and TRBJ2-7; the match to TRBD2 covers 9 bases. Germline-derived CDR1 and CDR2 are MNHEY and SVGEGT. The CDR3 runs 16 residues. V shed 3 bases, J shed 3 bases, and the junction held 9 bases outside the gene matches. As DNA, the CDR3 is TGTGCCAGCAGTTATCTTGGGCGGGAGGGCCGCTACGAGCAGTACTTC. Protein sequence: CASSYLGREGRYEQYF.

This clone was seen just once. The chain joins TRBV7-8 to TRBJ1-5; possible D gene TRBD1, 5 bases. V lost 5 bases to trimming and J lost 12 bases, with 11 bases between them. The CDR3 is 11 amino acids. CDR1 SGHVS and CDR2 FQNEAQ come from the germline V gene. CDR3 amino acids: CASSAGRYQHF. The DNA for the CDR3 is TGTGCCAGCAGCGCGGGACGATACCAGCATTTT.

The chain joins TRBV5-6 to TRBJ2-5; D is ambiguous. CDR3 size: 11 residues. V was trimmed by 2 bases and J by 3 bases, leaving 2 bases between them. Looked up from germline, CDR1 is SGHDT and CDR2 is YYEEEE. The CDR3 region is CASSFKETQYF. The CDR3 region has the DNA TGTGCCAGCAGCTTTAAAGAGACCCAGTACTTC.

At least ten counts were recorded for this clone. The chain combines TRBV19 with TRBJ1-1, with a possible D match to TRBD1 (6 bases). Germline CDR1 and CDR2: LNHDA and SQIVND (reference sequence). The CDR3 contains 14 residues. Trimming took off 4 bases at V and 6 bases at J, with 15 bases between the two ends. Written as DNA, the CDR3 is TGTGCCAGTAGTAATACAGGGAGTTGGGCTGAAGCTTTCTTT. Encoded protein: CASSNTGSWAEAFF.

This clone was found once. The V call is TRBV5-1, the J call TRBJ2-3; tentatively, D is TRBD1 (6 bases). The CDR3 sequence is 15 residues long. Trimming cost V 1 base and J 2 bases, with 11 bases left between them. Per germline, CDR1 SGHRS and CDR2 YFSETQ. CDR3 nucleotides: TGCGCCAGCAGCTTGTCGGGACACCTCACAGATACGCAGTATTTT. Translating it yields CASSLSGHLTDTQYF.

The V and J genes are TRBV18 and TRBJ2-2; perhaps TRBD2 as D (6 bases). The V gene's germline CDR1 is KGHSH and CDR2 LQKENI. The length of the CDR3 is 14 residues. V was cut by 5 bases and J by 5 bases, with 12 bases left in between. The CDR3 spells CASSGGRGTGELFF. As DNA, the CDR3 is TGTGCCAGCTCAGGAGGGCGTGGGACCGGGGAGCTGTTTTTT.

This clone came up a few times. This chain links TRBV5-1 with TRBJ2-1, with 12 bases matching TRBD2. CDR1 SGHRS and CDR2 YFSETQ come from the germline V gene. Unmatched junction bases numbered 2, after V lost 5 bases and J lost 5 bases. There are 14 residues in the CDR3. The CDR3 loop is CASRGTSGHNEQFF. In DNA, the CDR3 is TGCGCCAGCAGAGGGACTAGCGGGCACAATGAGCAGTTCTTC.

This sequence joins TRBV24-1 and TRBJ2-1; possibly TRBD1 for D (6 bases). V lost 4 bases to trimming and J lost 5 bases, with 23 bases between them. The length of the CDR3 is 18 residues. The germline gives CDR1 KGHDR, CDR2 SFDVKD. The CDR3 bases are TGTGCCACCAGTGACCTACACGACGGGGACAACCCGAACAATGAGCAGTTCTTC. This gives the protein CATSDLHDGDNPNNEQFF.

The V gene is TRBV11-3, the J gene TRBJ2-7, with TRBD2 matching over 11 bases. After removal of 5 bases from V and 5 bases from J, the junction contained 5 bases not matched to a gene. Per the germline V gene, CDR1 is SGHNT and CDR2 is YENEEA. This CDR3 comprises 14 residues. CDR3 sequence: CASSPTSGKHEQYF. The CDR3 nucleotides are TGTGCCAGCAGCCCGACTAGCGGGAAACACGAGCAGTACTTC.

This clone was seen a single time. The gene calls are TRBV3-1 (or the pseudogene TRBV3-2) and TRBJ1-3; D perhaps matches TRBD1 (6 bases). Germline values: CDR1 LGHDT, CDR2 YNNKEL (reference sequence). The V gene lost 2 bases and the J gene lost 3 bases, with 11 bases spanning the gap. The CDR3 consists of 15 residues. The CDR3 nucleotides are TGTGCCAGCAGCCAACAGGGGCAATTTGGAAACACCATATATTTT. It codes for CASSQQGQFGNTIYF.